The 16 T cell receptor beta chains below were found in one sample sequenced in a study of blood T cell repertoires in COVID-19. Data came from immunoSEQ multiplex PCR; TCRdb stores just in-frame clones and leaves some out. The sample carries approximately 190,000 clones, 86% recorded once. Input material: PBMCs or T cells enriched from blood (not recorded which). Receptor source: a woman aged 40 to 55 in a cohort exposed to, infected with or recovered from COVID-19 (not recorded which).

Here the CDR3 reads CASSFSWDRGPEAFF. The CDR3 nucleotides are TGTGCCAGCAGCTTCTCCTGGGACAGGGGCCCTGAAGCTTTCTTT. The rearrangement joins TRBV13 to TRBJ1-1, with 10 bases identical to TRBD1. Trimming at V came to 3 bases and at J to 6 bases, leaving 7 bases not matched to a gene. Germline CDR1 reads PRHDT; CDR2 reads FYEKMQ (reference sequence). This CDR3 contains 15 residues.

This sequence joins TRBV4-1 and TRBJ2-2, with 12 bases identical to TRBD2. The CDR3 spans 19 residues. The V and J ends lost 1 base and 1 base, in that order; junction bases with no gene match: 7. Germline loops: CDR1 MGHRA, CDR2 YSYEKL. CDR3 residues: CASSQGDRLAGVNTGELFF. In DNA form, the CDR3 reads TGCGCCAGCAGCCAAGGGGACAGACTAGCGGGGGTGAACACCGGGGAGCTGTTTTTT.

The chain links TRBV6-5 to TRBJ2-3; D is perhaps TRBD2 (6 bases). V dropped 8 bases and J dropped 0 bases, with 15 bases sitting between them. CDR1 MNHEY and CDR2 SVGAGI come from the germline V gene. This CDR3 spans 15 amino acids. CDR3 DNA sequence: TGTGCCAGCCATTGGTCAGGGACTAGCACAGATACGCAGTATTTT. It is translated as CASHWSGTSTDTQYF.

Written as DNA, the CDR3 is TGTGCCAGTCGAGGGACAGGGGACACCGGGGAGCTGTTTTTT. Protein sequence: CASRGTGDTGELFF. V and J are TRBV19 and TRBJ2-2, with TRBD1 matching 10 bases. There are 14 residues in the CDR3. J lost 3 bases, V lost 8 bases, and 3 bases had no gene match. Germline CDR1 LNHDA, CDR2 SQIVND (reference sequence).

J is TRBJ1-1 and V is TRBV9; 12 nucleotides match TRBD1. The germline V gene encodes CDR1 SGDLS and CDR2 YYNGEE. This CDR3 is built from 17 residues. Trimming at V came to 2 bases and at J to 1 base, leaving 6 bases not matched to a gene. CDR3 protein: CASSVGDRGLGNTEAFF. The CDR3 nucleotides are TGTGCCAGCAGCGTCGGGGACAGGGGGCTAGGGAACACTGAAGCTTTCTTT.

The rearrangement links TRBV6-2 or TRBV6-3 to TRBJ1-5; D gene uncertain. Germline V lookup: CDR1 MNHEY, CDR2 SVGEGT. CDR3 length equals 16 residues. V was cut by 0 bases and J by 6 bases, with 15 bases left in between. The CDR3 here is CASSYSLQLQVQPQHF. The DNA of the CDR3 is TGTGCCAGCAGTTACTCTTTACAGCTCCAGGTTCAGCCCCAGCATTTT.

The chain recombines TRBV27 with TRBJ1-1, with D perhaps matching TRBD1 (5 bases). The germline V gene encodes CDR1 MNHEY and CDR2 SMNVEV (reference sequence). The CDR3 has 13 amino acids. The V end was cut by 4 bases, the J end by 2 bases, with 8 bases between. The CDR3 DNA follows: TGTGCCAGCAGTTCCCGGACAAACACTGAAGCTTTCTTT. This translates into CASSSRTNTEAFF.

This clone was found a few times. The J gene is TRBJ2-3, the V gene TRBV2; D unresolved. Germline V gene lookup returns CDR1 SNHLY and CDR2 FYNNEI. Trimming pared 2 bases from V and 11 bases from J, leaving 17 bases between. This CDR3 is built from 14 residues. CDR3 coding DNA: TGTGCCAGCAGTGAAAGTATGGGTGCTAGTATGCAGTATTTT. Translated: CASSESMGASMQYF.

The chain uses TRBV4-3 and TRBJ2-7, with D perhaps TRBD2 (6 bases). This CDR3 has 16 amino acids. V was pared by 1 base and J by 2 bases, with 15 bases between. The germline gives CDR1 LGHNA, CDR2 YSLEER. CDR3 protein: CASSQATGVGPYEQYF. DNA of the CDR3: TGCGCCAGCAGCCAAGCAACGGGAGTAGGCCCCTACGAGCAGTACTTC.

The chain couples TRBV7-9 to TRBJ1-5; possibly TRBD1 for D (6 bases). The CDR3 loop spans 14 amino acids. The V end was cut by 5 bases, the J end by 3 bases, with 11 bases between. Germline CDR1 SEHNR, CDR2 FQNEAQ (reference sequence). The CDR3 DNA reads as TGTGCCAGCAGCGCCGGACAGCTCAATCAGCCCCAGCATTTT. Its protein is CASSAGQLNQPQHF.

The chain uses TRBV7-9 and TRBJ1-4, with 7 positions matching TRBD1. CDR1 and CDR2 (germline): SEHNR, FQNEAQ (reference sequence). The CDR3 spans 15 residues. With V trimmed by 5 bases and J by 8 bases, 11 bases remained unmatched. The CDR3 region has the DNA TGTGCCAGCAGCCCTCGTCCCGGACAGGAGGAAAAACTGTTTTTT. This translates into CASSPRPGQEEKLFF.

V is TRBV11-2 and J is TRBJ2-4, with 9 positions matching TRBD2. Germline V CDR1 and CDR2: SGHAT, FQNNGV. V gave up 6 bases and J gave up 9 bases; unmatched junction bases: 9. CDR3 size: 14 residues. The CDR3 DNA reads as TGTGCCAGCAGGATGCGGGAGGGCCTTGGCATTCAGTACTTC. It is translated as CASRMREGLGIQYF.

The chain recombines TRBV19 with TRBJ1-1, with no clear D. In germline, CDR1 is LNHDA, CDR2 SQIVND (reference sequence). The CDR3 length is 15 residues. Trimming removed 8 bases at V and 1 base at J, with 17 bases between. DNA of the CDR3: TGTGCCAGTCTCGTAAAGGGAGCCCCGAACACTGAAGCTTTCTTT. Translation: CASLVKGAPNTEAFF.

This chain connects TRBV6-5 to TRBJ1-3; D is uncertain. The CDR3 totals 14 residues. Germline-derived CDR1 and CDR2 are MNHEY and SVGAGI. Trimming left V 4 bases short and J 4 bases short, with 11 bases between. In DNA, the CDR3 is TGTGCCAGCAGTTTGAGCACGAGAGGAAACACCATATATTTT. Its protein product is CASSLSTRGNTIYF.

The genes are TRBV30 and TRBJ2-7, with TRBD1 matching 11 bases. This CDR3 is 13 amino acids long. The J segment lost 3 bases and the V segment lost 5 bases, leaving 3 bases of the junction unmatched. Germline V gene lookup returns CDR1 GTSNPN and CDR2 SVGIG (reference sequence). The CDR3 DNA sequence: TGTGCCTGGCGGACAGGGGGCCTCTACGAGCAGTACTTC. Encoded protein: CAWRTGGLYEQYF.

This rearrangement joins TRBV27 to TRBJ2-3; tentatively, D is TRBD2 (6 bases). Between the trimmed V and J ends, which lost 3 bases and 3 bases, there was a span of 25 bases. The CDR3 length is 19 residues. Per the germline V gene, CDR1 is MNHEY and CDR2 is SMNVEV (reference sequence). The CDR3 DNA sequence: TGTGCCAGCAGTTTCCGGGCCGTCGGACACCTGGAGGGGACAGATACGCAGTATTTT. It codes for CASSFRAVGHLEGTDTQYF.